This T cell receptor (beta chain) is drawn from a study of blood T cells in healthy people across ages. As for this clonotype: The antigen is undetermined.

The V and J ends lost 1 base and 3 bases, in that order; junction bases with no gene match: 7. Germline CDR1 SGHTA, CDR2 FQGNSA. The CDR3 runs to 17 residues. Study observations and caveats: In long-lived donors, naive CD4+ cell counts and diversity exceeded those of aged donors.

Alongside a J-beta primer mix, a sample-barcoded 5' primer served in a second PCR lasting roughly 6 to 12 cycles. TCRdb recomputed calls from the 5' RACE reads with MiXCR, one row per CDR3 protein. The sample comprises 550,000 to 600,000 distinct CDR3 sequences, more than 45% of which are singletons, and approximately 23% rests with the top ten. This TCR derives from a man older than 75 in good health. Specimen: blood. This chain connects TRBV7-2 to TRBJ2-7, with 12 nucleotides matching TRBD2. The CDR3 is CASSLGLAGASGYEQYF. The CDR3 bases are TGTGCCAGCAGCTTAGGACTAGCGGGAGCGTCGGGCTACGAGCAGTACTTC.